This TCR beta chain emerged from a study of blood T cell repertoires in COVID-19 (dated by TCRdb to the early 2020s). Regarding the research as a whole: The collaborator samples originated in the United States, Italy and Spain and spanned the acute and convalescent phases of COVID-19. The material from the prospective study consisted of cDNA or gDNA derived from T cells, B-cell-depleted T cells, or PBMCs. The dataset comprised deeply sampled blood TCRbeta repertoires from subjects exposed to, actively infected with, or recovered from COVID-19. A de-identified subject ID, COVID-19 status, age in years and sex were almost always included in the sample metadata. The repertoires were made available in a free public database intended to serve as a resource for research on the immune response to SARS-CoV-2. Samples came from the ongoing ImmuneRACE study (first 160 participants) plus 1,254 subjects from 6 global collaborators. HLA class I and class II types, where available, came from metadata supplied by the sample provider rather than from assay-based typing.

The CDR3 starts with the cysteine, ends with the phenylalanine, and has 14 residues. Only the CDR3 DNA stays, 42 bases, in frame from base 1. Reading the germline V gene (reference sequence) gives CDR1 LNHDA and CDR2 SQIVND. At the junction V is shortened by 3 bases and J by 4 bases; bases outside the gene matches: 2. This clone has just a few counts. This receptor's antigen is unknown. Per-nucleotide qualities are absent, and no much larger clonotype sits a single base away. The immunoSEQ Assay, a bias-controlled multiplex PCR, was used to amplify TCRbeta CDR3 regions from genomic DNA. Per the authors' processing: Nucleated cell counts per sample were estimated from amplification of reference gene primers within the assay. Sequence reads were collapsed and filtered to measure the absolute abundance of every unique TCRbeta CDR3 rearrangement. Productive Simpson clonality was computed per sample as the square root of Simpson's diversity index over productive rearrangements. The source is immuneACCESS, and TCRdb retained only in-frame sequences with V and J called. Part of the clones is not carried over; for the studies checked, unresolved V genes explain less than half of this, and the remainder is unexplained. Clonal size and the V and J genes are those of that table, whereas D and trimming came from the DNA. The sample table shows roughly 340,000 clones, and around 87% are seen once. Around 6% of the sample is held by the ten biggest clonotypes.

One collaborating source in Seattle enrolled patients during active infection and followed them longitudinally through the course of disease. Each collaborating institution followed its own protocols to collect whole blood in K2EDTA tubes. For TCRbeta analysis, collaborators shipped samples as frozen whole blood, isolated PBMCs, or DNA extracted from either of those sample types. What the work shows at the level of the full study, not this receptor alone: Clinical and demographic metadata were provided uncurated, with the amount varying by source and participant.

Sequenced sample: peripheral blood. The sequence came from a woman aged 50 to 60 with COVID-19, enrolled during active disease. The sequence links TRBV19 to TRBJ2-2, and TRBD1 matches 7 of the central bases. The CDR3 has the sequence CASSMGTVTGELFF. The nucleotides read TGTGCCAGTAGTATGGGGACAGTCACCGGGGAGCTGTTTTTT.